This TCR beta chain is from a study of shared clonotypes between healthy human individuals. Background on the study: Per-donor plates numbered three CD4 naive, three CD4 memory, two CD8 naive and one CD8 memory. Study results and limitations: Memory subsets generally showed lower estimated richness than naive subsets.

This CDR3 spans 15 amino acids. Trimming left V 3 bases short and J 0 bases short, with 12 bases between. Looked up from germline, CDR1 is SGDLS and CDR2 is YYNGEE. Details on this clone: What it recognizes is unknown.

Method: immunoSEQ multiplex PCR; TCRdb's copy keeps in-frame clones and lacks some. Of some 1,100,000 clones listed, 75% to 85% are singletons. The material sequenced was memory CD4+ T cells from PBMCs. The subset here: CD45RA-negative fraction. The sequence derives from a man aged 18 to 30 in good health. Some clones in this sample may be carry-over from other donors' samples. J is TRBJ1-2 and V is TRBV9, with TRBD1 as a possible D gene (6 bases). The CDR3 loop reads CASSDTGWANYGYTF. The CDR3 DNA reads as TGTGCCAGCAGCGATACAGGGTGGGCTAACTATGGCTACACCTTC.